The T cell receptor beta chain under discussion was sequenced for a study of blood T cell repertoires in COVID-19. This CDR3 comprises 17 residues. Germline CDR1 SGHTA, CDR2 FQGNSA. With 5 bases clipped from V and 6 bases from J, the junction kept 7 bases outside the gene matches. Measured with immunoSEQ multiplex PCR; TCRdb has only the in-frame clones, and not every one. This table holds about 130,000 clones, more than 75% found once. This chain uses TRBV7-2 with TRBJ2-1; 16 positions match TRBD2. The sequenced sample consisted of peripheral blood. This receptor was identified in a man between 50 and 59 years old with active COVID-19. The CDR3 loop reads CASSMGLAGGPGNEQFF. Written as DNA, the CDR3 is TGTGCCAGCAGCATGGGACTAGCGGGGGGGCCGGGCAATGAGCAGTTCTTC.